The clone carrying this T cell receptor (beta chain) rates as medium-sized. No antigen is known for it. This specimen comes from a study of spatial heterogeneity in lung cancer. Study results and limitations: Expanded intratumoral alpha and beta TCR counts tracked tumor mutation counts.

V trimming: 4 bases; J trimming: 6 bases; junction bases outside the gene matches: 6. The CDR3 has 15 amino acids. The germline V gene has CDR1 SGHVS and CDR2 FQNEAQ. Individually, TCR cDNA molecules were each labelled with a unique molecular identifier. TCRdb re-derived calls from the 5' RACE reads in MiXCR, one entry per CDR3 protein. The top ten hold 6.5% to 9% of the sample, which has 13,000 or so distinct CDR3 sequences, over 3% seen once. Indicated time point: sample taken at primary tumor resection. Tumor, nontumor lung or frozen PBMC supplied whole RNA, sequenced without sorting. The sequencing here drew on lung tumor tissue, taken at surgery. The source of this sequence is a male donor with early-stage non-small cell lung cancer. The chain combines TRBV7-8 with TRBJ1-4; 9 bases match TRBD1. The CDR3 DNA reads TGTGCCAGCAGCTACGGGACAGGGTCTTATGAAAAACTGTTTTTT. Encoded protein: CASSYGTGSYEKLFF. Using reference TRBV7-8 and TRBJ1-4 for the parts outside the CDR3, the full variable domain is GAGVSQSPRYKVAKRGQDVALRCDPISGHVSLFWYQQALGQGPEFLTYFQNEAQLDKSGLPSDRFFAERPEGSVSTLKIQRTQQEDSAVYLCASSYGTGSYEKLFFGSGTQLSVL.